What follows are 14 T cell receptor beta chains derived from one specimen sequenced in a study of T cell responses to AZD1222 COVID-19 vaccine. Libraries were prepared by immunoSEQ multiplex PCR; TCRdb keeps only in-frame clonotypes and omits some of them. This table holds 120,000 or so clones, 90% found once. The source material was peripheral blood, sampled on day 0 of AZD1222 vaccination. These receptors all come from an adult in good health.

The V call is TRBV6-5, the J call TRBJ1-4; D ambiguous. V was shortened by 4 bases and J by 0 bases, with 12 bases between the two germline ends. Germline CDR1 MNHEY, CDR2 SVGAGI. This CDR3 has 16 amino acids. In nucleotides, the CDR3 is TGTGCCAGCAGTTCCTACTATGCTGCAACTAATGAAAAACTGTTTTTT. This encodes CASSSYYAATNEKLFF.

The V call is TRBV3-1 (or the pseudogene TRBV3-2), the J call TRBJ2-7; TRBD1 might be the D (5 bases). V was cut by 4 bases and J by 2 bases, with 18 bases left in between. Germline assignment: CDR1 LGHDT and CDR2 YNNKEL (reference sequence). The CDR3 totals 16 residues. The CDR3 spells CASSLQGDPTTYEQYF. DNA of the CDR3: TGTGCCAGCAGCCTTCAAGGGGATCCTACTACCTACGAGCAGTACTTC.

The chain employs TRBV4-2 and TRBJ1-1; 8 bases line up with TRBD1. This CDR3 contains 16 residues. Germline V gene sequence: CDR1 LGHNA, CDR2 YNFKEQ. Unmatched junction bases numbered 11, after V lost 4 bases and J lost 4 bases. CDR3 loop: CASSRIGQGGTTEAFF. CDR3 DNA: TGTGCCAGCAGCCGGATCGGACAGGGTGGCACCACTGAAGCTTTCTTT.

The chain employs TRBV9 and TRBJ1-1; 8 positions agree with TRBD1. Germline values: CDR1 SGDLS, CDR2 YYNGEE. V shed 3 bases and J 0 bases; nucleotides not matched to a gene: 4. The CDR3 loop spans 15 amino acids. DNA for the CDR3: TGTGCCAGCAGCGCCCGGGACAGGATGAACACTGAAGCTTTCTTT. It specifies CASSARDRMNTEAFF.

This chain joins TRBV6-2 or TRBV6-3 and TRBJ1-2; the match to TRBD1 covers 8 bases. Trimming took 6 bases from V and 1 from J; bases not matched to a gene: 7. Looked up from germline, CDR1 is MNHEY and CDR2 is SVGEGT. This CDR3 is 15 amino acids long. The CDR3 region is CASSRRQGRNYGYTF. The CDR3 nucleotides are TGTGCCAGCAGCCGTCGACAGGGGCGTAACTATGGCTACACCTTC.

This chain links TRBV5-8 with TRBJ1-2; TRBD1 aligns across 11 bases. The V and J ends lost 4 bases and 4 bases, in that order; junction bases with no gene match: 6. CDR1 and CDR2 (germline): SGHTS, YDEGEE. CDR3 size: 15 residues. The CDR3 nucleotides read TGTGCCAGCAGCCTGGGACAGGGGGATCCCTATGGCTACACCTTC. Amino acid sequence: CASSLGQGDPYGYTF.

This clone was counted a few times. The CDR3: CASSERPGSYEQYF. CDR3 in DNA: TGTGCCAGCAGTGAAAGGCCGGGATCCTACGAGCAGTACTTC. The J gene is TRBJ2-7, the V gene TRBV2; a weak D match, TRBD2 (5 bases). The ends were cut back, 2 bases at V and 1 base at J, with 9 bases in the middle. The CDR3 totals 14 residues. Per germline, CDR1 SNHLY and CDR2 FYNNEI.

The chain has TRBV5-1 and TRBJ2-3, with a tentative D call TRBD1 (6 bases). The CDR3 runs 16 residues. Trimming took 2 bases from V and 4 from J, leaving 17 bases between them. Per the germline V gene, CDR1 is SGHRS and CDR2 is YFSETQ. CDR3 sequence reads: CASSLSRGNRPDTQYF. The CDR3 DNA sequence: TGCGCCAGCAGCTTATCCAGGGGCAACCGACCAGATACGCAGTATTTT.

The chain combines TRBV18 with TRBJ1-2; D gene uncertain. This CDR3 is 16 amino acids long. Trimming took 5 bases from V and 4 from J, leaving 20 bases between them. Germline V gene data show CDR1 as KGHSH and CDR2 as LQKENI. The CDR3 DNA reads as TGTGCCAGCTCATCCTATCCACGGACCCGCGGCTATGGCTACACCTTC. Translated: CASSSYPRTRGYGYTF.

As DNA, the CDR3 is TGTGCCAGCAGCGCGACCCAAGGACAGGGCGCCTTTGGGGAGACCCAGTACTTC. Its protein is CASSATQGQGAFGETQYF. The V and J genes are TRBV9 and TRBJ2-5; the match to TRBD1 covers 8 bases. Germline loops: CDR1 SGDLS, CDR2 YYNGEE. V shed 3 bases and J 5 bases; nucleotides not matched to a gene: 18. This CDR3 spans 18 amino acids.

The chain is built from TRBV6-6 and TRBJ2-7, with D uncertain. This CDR3 is built from 16 residues. Trimming cost V 2 bases and J 5 bases, with 19 bases left between them. Germline V gives CDR1 MNHNY, CDR2 SVGAGI (reference sequence). CDR3 sequence reads: CASSYTTSGDGHEQYF. CDR3 in DNA: TGTGCCAGCAGTTACACGACTTCCGGAGACGGCCACGAGCAGTACTTC.

The chain links TRBV6-2 or TRBV6-3 to TRBJ2-7, with D maybe TRBD1 (6 bases). CDR1 is MNHEY, CDR2 SVGEGT, per germline. Trimming shortened V by 0 bases and J by 0 bases, and 9 bases separated the two germline ends. The CDR3 has 15 amino acids. The CDR3 DNA reads as TGTGCCAGCAGTTACTCACAGGGAAGCTCCTACGAGCAGTACTTC. Encoded protein: CASSYSQGSSYEQYF.

This chain uses TRBV20-1 with TRBJ2-7; D remains ambiguous. Germline CDR1 DFQATT, CDR2 SNEGSKA (reference sequence). The V and J ends lost 3 bases and 0 bases respectively, with 12 bases between them. This CDR3 has 14 residues. CDR3 amino acids: CSASGGWSSYEQYF. The CDR3 DNA reads TGCAGTGCTAGTGGTGGGTGGAGCTCCTACGAGCAGTACTTC.

This chain joins TRBV6-5 and TRBJ1-4, with 10 bases fitting TRBD1. Unmatched junction bases numbered 5, after V lost 5 bases and J lost 8 bases. CDR1 and CDR2 from the germline V gene are MNHEY and SVGAGI. CDR3 size: 14 residues. Here the CDR3 reads CASSNRDRGEKLFF. The CDR3 DNA sequence: TGTGCCAGCAGTAACCGGGACAGGGGCGAAAAACTGTTTTTT.